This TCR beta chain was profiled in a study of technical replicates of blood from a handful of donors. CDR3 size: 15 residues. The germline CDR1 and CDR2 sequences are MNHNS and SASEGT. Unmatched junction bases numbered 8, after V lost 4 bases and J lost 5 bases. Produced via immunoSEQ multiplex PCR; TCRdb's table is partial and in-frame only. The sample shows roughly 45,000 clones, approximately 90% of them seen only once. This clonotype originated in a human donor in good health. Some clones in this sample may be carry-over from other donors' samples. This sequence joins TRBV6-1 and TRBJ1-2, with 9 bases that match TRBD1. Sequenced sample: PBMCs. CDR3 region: CASSGRTGEGYGYTF. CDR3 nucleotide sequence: TGTGCCAGCAGTGGAAGGACAGGGGAGGGATATGGCTACACCTTC.